One and the same sample provided the 22 T cell receptor beta chains below, sequenced in a study of shared clonotypes between healthy human individuals. Terminally differentiated effector memory CD45RA+ cells were left out of the naive CD8 fraction, which was CD45RO-negative and positively selected for CCR7. Here immunoSEQ multiplex PCR was the method, and the copy in TCRdb shows in-frame clones only, minus some. Of 550,000 to 600,000 clones detected, about 98% appear once; the ten largest clones hold around 0.3%. The source material was naive CD8+ T cells sorted from blood. All receptors come from a man aged 25-40 years in good health.

The chain uses TRBV9 and TRBJ2-4; the match to TRBD1 covers 7 bases. V trimming: 3 bases; J trimming: 7 bases; junction bases outside the gene matches: 10. Looked up from germline, CDR1 is SGDLS and CDR2 is YYNGEE. This CDR3 comprises 15 residues. The CDR3 is CASSATDRVGNIQYF. CDR3 sequence (DNA): TGTGCCAGCAGCGCAACAGACAGGGTGGGCAACATTCAGTACTTC.

This clone was observed a single time. CDR3 residues: CASSLGQGRRAFF. DNA of the CDR3: TGCGCCAGCAGCTTGGGACAGGGAAGACGAGCTTTCTTT. V usage is TRBV5-1 and J usage is TRBJ1-1, with 7 bases matching TRBD1. The CDR3 length is 13 residues. V lost 0 bases and J lost 10; bases outside the gene matches: 6. Germline V gene lookup returns CDR1 SGHRS and CDR2 YFSETQ.

The CDR3 protein is CASSTAGEGPQHF. CDR3 DNA sequence: TGTGCCAGTAGTACGGCAGGCGAGGGGCCCCAGCATTTT. This rearrangement joins TRBV19 to TRBJ1-5; D is uncertain. Trimming shortened V by 4 bases and J by 9 bases, and 13 bases separated the two germline ends. The germline V gene has CDR1 LNHDA and CDR2 SQIVND (reference sequence). The CDR3 covers 13 residues.

The chain uses TRBV29-1 and TRBJ2-3; TRBD2 aligns across 9 bases. CDR1 SQVTM and CDR2 ANQGSEA come from the germline V gene. J gave up 0 bases and V 0 bases, and 16 bases lay outside the gene matches. The CDR3 consists of 20 residues. In DNA form, the CDR3 reads TGCAGCGTTGAAGATCCGGCTAGCGGGAAACTTCGGACTAGCACAGATACGCAGTATTTT. Translation gives CSVEDPASGKLRTSTDTQYF.

The V call is TRBV5-1, the J call TRBJ2-7; 9 bases are shared with TRBD1. The CDR3 loop spans 15 amino acids. From germline, CDR1 is SGHRS and CDR2 YFSETQ. Trimming at V came to 4 bases and at J to 3 bases, leaving 8 bases not matched to a gene. CDR3 sequence: CASSAGTGRSYEQYF. The CDR3 DNA reads as TGCGCCAGCAGCGCTGGGACAGGGAGAAGCTACGAGCAGTACTTC.

This chain links TRBV6-4 with TRBJ2-7; either TRBD1 or TRBD2 may fit D (5 bases each). V shed 7 bases and J shed 0 bases, with 7 bases lying between them. Germline CDR1 reads MRHNA; CDR2 reads SNTAGT. This CDR3 is 12 amino acids long. DNA for the CDR3: TGTGCCAGCACGGGACGCTCCTACGAGCAGTACTTC. Its translation: CASTGRSYEQYF.

The J gene is TRBJ2-7, the V gene TRBV27, with TRBD1 identical over 8 bases. The ends lost 4 bases at V and 11 bases at J; junction bases unmatched: 4. This CDR3 is built from 11 residues. The germline gives CDR1 MNHEY, CDR2 SMNVEV (reference sequence). CDR3 residues: CASSSLTGEYF. For the CDR3, the DNA is TGTGCCAGCAGTTCGTTGACAGGGGAGTACTTC.

The chain links TRBV29-1 to TRBJ2-7, with 10 nucleotides matching TRBD2. Germline lookup yields CDR1 SQVTM and CDR2 ANQGSEA. This CDR3 is built from 15 residues. The trim removed 3 bases at V and 3 bases at J, leaving 8 bases unmatched. CDR3 bases: TGCAGCGTTGAGGCGGCGGAGCGGGAGGGCTACGAGCAGTACTTC. It translates to CSVEAAEREGYEQYF.

The V gene is TRBV7-9, the J gene TRBJ2-6; perhaps TRBD1 as D (5 bases). Germline CDR1 is SEHNR and CDR2 is FQNEAQ (reference sequence). Trimming took 7 bases from V and 2 from J, leaving 12 bases between them. There are 15 residues in the CDR3. CDR3 in amino acids: CASNPGSPGANVLTF. CDR3 bases: TGTGCCAGCAACCCAGGGTCCCCTGGGGCCAACGTCCTGACTTTC.

The V and J genes are TRBV7-8 and TRBJ2-1; 8 bases map to TRBD2. The CDR3 runs 18 residues. The trim removed 3 bases at V and 8 bases at J, leaving 18 bases unmatched. Germline CDR1 and CDR2: SGHVS and FQNEAQ. The CDR3 coding sequence is TGTGCCAGCAGCTTTTTCGTTTCCAGCGGGAGTTATGGTGATGAGCAGTTCTTC. As protein: CASSFFVSSGSYGDEQFF.

This clone occurred once. This sequence joins TRBV5-1 and TRBJ2-7, with 7 bases lining up with TRBD1. From germline, CDR1 is SGHRS and CDR2 YFSETQ. The CDR3 length is 12 residues. V lost 7 bases and J lost 5; bases outside the gene matches: 6. CDR3: CASRGGIDEQYF. The CDR3 DNA reads as TGCGCCAGCCGAGGGGGCATCGACGAGCAGTACTTC.

This clone was detected once. This chain uses TRBV11-2 with TRBJ1-1; possibly TRBD1 for D (5 bases). The length of the CDR3 is 12 residues. Germline assignment: CDR1 SGHAT and CDR2 FQNNGV. V was cut by 5 bases and J by 8 bases, with 12 bases left in between. As DNA, the CDR3 is TGTGCCAGCAGCCGCCTGGGGCGAGAAGCTTTCTTT. Translated, it gives CASSRLGREAFF.

The chain employs TRBV30 and TRBJ2-2, with 8 bases identical to TRBD1. The CDR3 is 13 amino acids. Germline lookup yields CDR1 GTSNPN and CDR2 SVGIG (reference sequence). Trimming at V came to 3 bases and at J to 7 bases, leaving 4 bases not matched to a gene. CDR3 bases: TGTGCCTGGAGCGACAGGGGTAACGGGGAGCTGTTTTTT. Its protein product is CAWSDRGNGELFF.

This chain uses TRBV27 with TRBJ1-2; tentatively, D is TRBD1 (6 bases). This CDR3 contains 14 residues. Germline CDR1 is MNHEY and CDR2 is SMNVEV (reference sequence). V shed 6 bases and J shed 7 bases, with 18 bases lying between them. CDR3 loop: CASSPGQSVVGYTF. CDR3 DNA: TGTGCCAGCAGCCCAGGACAGTCTGTGGTTGGCTACACCTTC.

DNA for the CDR3: TGTGCCAGCAGCTCCGCCGTAGTCTACGAGCAGTACTTC. It is translated as CASSSAVVYEQYF. The chain couples TRBV7-9 to TRBJ2-7; unclear D gene. Germline V gene sequence: CDR1 SEHNR, CDR2 FQNEAQ (reference sequence). V lost 4 bases and J lost 3, with 10 bases in between. The CDR3 covers 13 residues.

V gene TRBV6-5 combines with J gene TRBJ1-5; D is undetermined. Germline V lookup: CDR1 MNHEY, CDR2 SVGAGI. This CDR3 is 15 amino acids long. V dropped 2 bases and J dropped 4 bases, with 12 bases sitting between them. The CDR3 DNA sequence: TGTGCCAGCAGTTACGGCACTGCCCATAATCAGCCCCAGCATTTT. Its translation: CASSYGTAHNQPQHF.

The J gene is TRBJ1-5, the V gene TRBV6-1; the D is unclear. Trimming removed 3 bases at V and 5 bases at J, with 8 bases between. This CDR3 spans 13 amino acids. Germline CDR1 and CDR2: MNHNS and SASEGT. The CDR3 is CASSDAQHQPQHF. The CDR3 DNA is TGTGCCAGCAGTGACGCTCAACATCAGCCCCAGCATTTT.

V gene TRBV29-1 combines with J gene TRBJ1-2; 7 bases are shared with TRBD1. Germline V lookup: CDR1 SQVTM, CDR2 ANQGSEA. Germline trimming cut 7 bases from V and 1 base from J; bases unmatched to any gene: 12. This CDR3 has 15 amino acids. The CDR3 here is CSAFRGTDYNYGYTF. The CDR3, as DNA: TGCAGCGCTTTCCGCGGGACAGACTATAACTATGGCTACACCTTC.

V and J are TRBV6-5 and TRBJ2-7; possibly TRBD2 for D (6 bases). The germline V gene encodes CDR1 MNHEY and CDR2 SVGAGI. The CDR3 is 15 residues long. The V end was cut by 0 bases, the J end by 6 bases, with 15 bases between. The CDR3 sequence is CASSYSGGVGSEQYF. The CDR3 DNA is TGTGCCAGCAGTTACTCGGGGGGTGTAGGGTCCGAGCAGTACTTC.

The chain is built from TRBV5-1 and TRBJ2-7; TRBD1 matches at 7 bases. V shed 0 bases and J 4 bases; nucleotides not matched to a gene: 10. The length of the CDR3 is 16 residues. The V gene's germline CDR1 is SGHRS and CDR2 YFSETQ. Here the CDR3 reads CASSLGQGFAFYEQYF. The CDR3 nucleotides are TGCGCCAGCAGCTTGGGACAGGGATTTGCTTTTTACGAGCAGTACTTC.

This clone was seen just once. The J gene is TRBJ2-7, the V gene TRBV5-5; 8 bases fit TRBD2. This CDR3 comprises 17 residues. CDR1 and CDR2 from the germline V gene are SGHKS and YYEKEE (reference sequence). J lost 2 bases, V lost 3 bases, and 13 bases had no gene match. CDR3 nucleotides: TGTGCCAGCAGCTCATTGCCTTTGATAGCGGGACCCTACGAGCAGTACTTC. Residues: CASSSLPLIAGPYEQYF.

The rearrangement links TRBV6-1 to TRBJ1-1, with D possibly matching TRBD1 (5 bases). Germline loops: CDR1 MNHNS, CDR2 SASEGT. V dropped 1 base and J dropped 1 base, with 10 bases sitting between them. The CDR3 loop spans 15 amino acids. The CDR3 protein is CASSEETGRNTEAFF. The DNA for the CDR3 is TGTGCCAGCAGTGAAGAAACAGGCCGGAACACTGAAGCTTTCTTT.